This is a list of T cell receptor beta chains from one sample in a study of T cells in Graves' hyperthyroidism and ophthalmopathy. One entry per CDR3 protein, called by TCRdb with MiXCR from the multiplex PCR reads. Of hundreds of thousands of distinct CDR3 sequences in the sample, about two fifths were seen once. The sample comprised blood. These receptors all come from a man aged 18 to 30 with Graves' hyperthyroidism. Both conserved end residues are part of each CDR3. Fields, in order: J gene, V gene, CDR3 protein.

J: TRBJ1-2
V: TRBV29-1
CDR3: CSVEQVANYGYTF

J: TRBJ1-3
V: TRBV7-3
CDR3: CASSLIGGGMNTIYF

J: TRBJ2-5
V: TRBV7-2
CDR3: CASSSPGVFIETQYF

J: TRBJ2-6
V: TRBV19
CDR3: CASSNKDWRDGRSGANVLTF

J: TRBJ1-2
V: TRBV4-2
CDR3: CASSQDAYQEGGYTF

J: TRBJ1-5
V: TRBV15
CDR3: CATSRVAGANNEQF

J: TRBJ2-7
V: TRBV20-1
CDR3: CSASSTDAYEQYF

J: TRBJ1-1
V: TRBV20-1
CDR3: CRASPGLYTEAFF

J: TRBJ1-1
V: TRBV4-2
CDR3: CASSQGKGTEAFF

J: TRBJ1-3
V: TRBV4-2
CDR3: CASSQAGRGGYKAGNTIYF

J: TRBJ2-5
V: TRBV2
CDR3: CASSPTPSGRDF

J: TRBJ2-5
V: TRBV7-8
CDR3: CASSPREGETQYF

J: TRBJ1-1
V: TRBV10-3
CDR3: CAITSGTGLTEAFF

J: TRBJ2-2
V: TRBV9
CDR3: CASSQDGKNTGELFF

J: TRBJ2-7
V: TRBV12-3/TRBV12-4
CDR3: CASRRQGRSYEQYF

J: TRBJ2-2
V: TRBV7-8
CDR3: CASSSLAGYTGELFF

J: TRBJ1-4
V: TRBV10-3
CDR3: CAISEKLFF

J: TRBJ2-7
V: TRBV12-3/TRBV12-4
CDR3: CASSPPGLAILEQYF

J: TRBJ2-2
V: TRBV29-1
CDR3: CSVEQGYTGELFF

J: TRBJ1-5
V: TRBV6-6
CDR3: CASSPISRNQPQHF

J: TRBJ2-2
V: TRBV7-8
CDR3: CASSLTSHANTGELFF

J: TRBJ1-2
V: TRBV29-1
CDR3: CSVESSGGGYTF

J: TRBJ1-5
V: TRBV7-9
CDR3: CASSFEDEPQHF

J: TRBJ1-5
V: TRBV19
CDR3: CASSIERGLTAQHF

J: TRBJ2-2
V: TRBV11-2
CDR3: CASAPANAGGELFF

J: TRBJ2-5
V: TRBV29-1
CDR3: CSARGSPGGRETQYF

J: TRBJ2-7
V: TRBV4-1
CDR3: CASSQSGPVSYEQYF

J: TRBJ2-2
V: TRBV7-2
CDR3: CASSWGYTTGELFF